The 11 T cell receptor beta chains listed next were all sequenced from one sample in a study of shared clonotypes between healthy human individuals. TCRdb keeps only in-frame clones here, not all; method: immunoSEQ multiplex PCR. The top ten hold 0.05% to 0.08% of the sample, which has roughly 500,000 clones, 95% to 96% seen once. Sequenced: naive CD4+ T cells sorted from blood. Subset: CD45RA+ positively selected. The receptors were sampled from a woman in her 30s in good health.

This sequence joins TRBV5-1 and TRBJ2-7; D is perhaps TRBD2 (6 bases). This CDR3 has 18 residues. Germline assignment: CDR1 SGHRS and CDR2 YFSETQ. V lost 8 bases, J lost 3 bases, and 30 bases lay in between. The CDR3 DNA reads as TGCGCCAGATCTATATTTCGCGCGGGAAGAAACACTGACTACGAGCAGTACTTC. This translates into CARSIFRAGRNTDYEQYF.

This sequence joins TRBV5-8 and TRBJ1-2; D might be TRBD1 (6 bases). Germline V lookup: CDR1 SGHTS, CDR2 YDEGEE. CDR3 size: 13 residues. Trimming removed 3 bases at V and 8 bases at J, with 14 bases between. The CDR3 loop is CASSSPGEHGYTF. The CDR3 DNA sequence: TGTGCCAGCAGCTCACCAGGGGAGCACGGCTACACCTTC.

The chain is built from TRBV11-3 and TRBJ2-1; TRBD2 is a possible D gene (6 bases). The CDR3 covers 15 residues. The germline V and J ends were trimmed by 4 bases and 5 bases, with 15 bases remaining between them. CDR1 and CDR2 (germline): SGHNT, YENEEA. CDR3 bases: TGTGCCAGCAGCTCTGGGCGGGGAGAGCACAATGAGCAGTTCTTC. This sequence encodes CASSSGRGEHNEQFF.

This clone was detected once. The chain has TRBV11-2 and TRBJ2-1; 14 bases are shared with TRBD2. Germline values: CDR1 SGHAT, CDR2 FQNNGV. This CDR3 is built from 12 residues. V lost 5 bases to trimming and J lost 14 bases; unmatched junction nucleotides: 2. The CDR3 DNA reads TGTGCCAGCAGCCTGGGACTAGCGGGAGAGTTCTTC. This encodes CASSLGLAGEFF. The variable domain in full, completed from reference TRBV11-2 and TRBJ2-1, reads EAGVAQSPRYKIIEKRQSVAFWCNPISGHATLYWYQQILGQGPKLLIQFQNNGVVDDSQLPKDRFSAERLKGVDSTLKIQPAKLEDSAVYLCASSLGLAGEFFGPGTRLTVL.

CDR3 protein: CASRLAGGYTDTQYF. The CDR3 DNA is TGTGCCAGTAGACTAGCGGGAGGGTACACAGATACGCAGTATTTT. The chain joins TRBV19 to TRBJ2-3; 13 positions match TRBD2. The CDR3 covers 15 residues. Germline V gives CDR1 LNHDA, CDR2 SQIVND (reference sequence). The J segment lost 2 bases and the V segment lost 6 bases, leaving 2 bases of the junction unmatched.

This chain links TRBV4-1 with TRBJ1-5; 7 nucleotides align to TRBD1. The V gene's germline CDR1 is MGHRA and CDR2 YSYEKL. V gave up 0 bases and J gave up 9 bases; unmatched junction bases: 8. The CDR3 has 15 amino acids. The CDR3 here is CASSQDGTGDVPQHF. In DNA form, the CDR3 reads TGCGCCAGCAGCCAAGATGGAACAGGGGACGTGCCCCAGCATTTT.

The rearrangement joins TRBV27 to TRBJ1-2; D call uncertain. V lost 5 bases and J lost 8, with 21 bases in between. There are 15 residues in the CDR3. The V gene's germline CDR1 is MNHEY and CDR2 SMNVEV (reference sequence). The CDR3 spells CASSPLRLARKGYTF. The CDR3 DNA is TGTGCCAGCAGTCCCCTCAGGTTAGCCAGGAAGGGCTACACCTTC.

This chain joins TRBV6-5 and TRBJ1-5; tentatively, D is TRBD1 (5 bases). The V gene lost 4 bases and the J gene lost 0 bases, with 10 bases spanning the gap. Germline V gene sequence: CDR1 MNHEY, CDR2 SVGAGI. The CDR3 extends over 15 amino acids. The CDR3 spells CASSWDGNSNQPQHF. For the CDR3, the DNA is TGTGCCAGCAGTTGGGACGGAAATAGCAATCAGCCCCAGCATTTT.

This clone was seen once. The rearrangement joins TRBV19 to TRBJ1-4; TRBD1 agrees at 10 bases. With V trimmed by 5 bases and J by 4 bases, 7 bases remained unmatched. The CDR3 extends over 16 amino acids. Per germline, CDR1 LNHDA and CDR2 SQIVND (reference sequence). CDR3 in DNA: TGTGCCAGTAGTCGACAGGGGGCTTCTTTTAATGAAAAACTGTTTTTT. Translation gives CASSRQGASFNEKLFF.

The chain is built from TRBV7-9 and TRBJ2-7; 8 bases match TRBD2. Germline trimming cut 4 bases from V and 6 bases from J; bases unmatched to any gene: 14. This CDR3 is built from 16 residues. Looked up from germline, CDR1 is SEHNR and CDR2 is FQNEAQ (reference sequence). CDR3 bases: TGTGCCAGCAGCTCGCCGCCGGGACTAGGAGCTCGCGAGCAGTACTTC. Amino acid sequence: CASSSPPGLGAREQYF.

This clone was seen only once. The gene calls are TRBV5-4 and TRBJ1-5; D unresolved. Germline V lookup: CDR1 SGHNT, CDR2 YYREEE (reference sequence). CDR3 length: 14 residues. Trimming took 4 bases from V and 0 from J, leaving 8 bases between them. The CDR3 DNA is TGTGCCAGCAGCCAGGACCGTAGCAATCAGCCCCAGCATTTT. It specifies CASSQDRSNQPQHF. The full variable domain, in which reference TRBV5-4 and TRBJ1-5 provide the parts outside the CDR3, is ETGVTQSPTHLIKTRGQQVTLRCSSQSGHNTVSWYQQALGQGPQFIFQYYREEENGRGNFPPRFSGLQFPNYSSELNVNALELDDSALYLCASSQDRSNQPQHFGDGTRLSIL.